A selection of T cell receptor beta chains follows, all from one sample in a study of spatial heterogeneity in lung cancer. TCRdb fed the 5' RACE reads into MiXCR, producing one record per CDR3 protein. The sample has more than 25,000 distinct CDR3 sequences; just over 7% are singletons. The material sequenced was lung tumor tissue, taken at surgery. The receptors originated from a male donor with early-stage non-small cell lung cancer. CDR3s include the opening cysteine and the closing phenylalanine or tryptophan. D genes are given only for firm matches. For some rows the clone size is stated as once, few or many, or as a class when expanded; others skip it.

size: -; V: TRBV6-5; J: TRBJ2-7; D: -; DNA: TGTGCCAGCAGAGTCGACAGAGACATCTCCTACGAGCAGTACTTC; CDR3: CASRVDRDISYEQYF
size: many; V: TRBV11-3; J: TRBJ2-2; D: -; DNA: TGTGCCAGCAACTTAGGGTTGGGCGGAGAAAACACCGGGGAGCTGTTTTTT; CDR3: CASNLGLGGENTGELFF
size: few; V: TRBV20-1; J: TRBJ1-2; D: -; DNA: TGCAGTGCAAGACAGTCTCCCTACTATGGCTACACCTTC; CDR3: CSARQSPYYGYTF
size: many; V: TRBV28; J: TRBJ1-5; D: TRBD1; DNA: TGTGCCAGCAGCTCCGGGACAGGGAGTCAGCCCCAGCATTTT; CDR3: CASSSGTGSQPQHF
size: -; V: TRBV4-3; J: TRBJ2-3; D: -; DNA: TGCGCCAGCAGCCGTTTCGGGAGCACGGCAGATACGCAGTATTTT; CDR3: CASSRFGSTADTQYF
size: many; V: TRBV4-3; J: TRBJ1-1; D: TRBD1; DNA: TGCGCCAGCAGCCAAGAACAGGGGTGGACTGAAGCTTTCTTT; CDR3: CASSQEQGWTEAFF
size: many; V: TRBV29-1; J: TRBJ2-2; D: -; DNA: TGCAGCGTTGACCGTGCTAACACCGGGGAGCTGTTTTTT; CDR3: CSVDRANTGELFF
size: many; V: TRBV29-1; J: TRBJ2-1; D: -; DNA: TGCAGCGTTGTTAGGAACAATGAGCAGTTCTTC; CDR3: CSVVRNNEQFF
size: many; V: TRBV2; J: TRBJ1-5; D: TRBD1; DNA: TGTGCCAGCAGTGAAGGGCGACAGGGGGCGGCTCAGCCCCAGCATTTT; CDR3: CASSEGRQGAAQPQHF
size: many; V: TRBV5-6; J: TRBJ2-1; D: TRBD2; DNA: TGTGCCAGCAGCGTGGGACTAGCGGTCCCAGGGGAGCAGTTCTTC; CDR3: CASSVGLAVPGEQFF
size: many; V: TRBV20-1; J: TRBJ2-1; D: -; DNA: TGCAGTGCTAGAGATCTGGGACGGGGCTCCTACAATGAGCAGTTCTTC; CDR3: CSARDLGRGSYNEQFF
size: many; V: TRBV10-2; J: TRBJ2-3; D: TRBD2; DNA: TGCGCCAGCAGTGAGTCGTTGCAAGCGGGGGGTTTCACAGATACGCAGTATTTT; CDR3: CASSESLQAGGFTDTQYF
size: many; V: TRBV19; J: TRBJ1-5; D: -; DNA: TGTGCCAGTTCGACAGTTTTGAGATGGCCCCAGCATTTT; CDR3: CASSTVLRWPQHF
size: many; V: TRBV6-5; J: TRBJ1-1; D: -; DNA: TGTGCCAGCAGTCGTGTTGACTGGCAAGGAGGGACTGAAGCTTTCTTT; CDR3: CASSRVDWQGGTEAFF
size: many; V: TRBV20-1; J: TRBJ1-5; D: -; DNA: TGCAGTGCTAGAGGGGGGGCTGATCAGCCCCAGCATTTT; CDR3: CSARGGADQPQHF
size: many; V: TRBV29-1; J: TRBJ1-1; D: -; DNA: TGCAGCGTTGTTAGAGGGAACACTGAAGCTTTCTTT; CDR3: CSVVRGNTEAFF
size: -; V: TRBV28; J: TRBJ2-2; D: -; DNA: TGTGCCAGCAGCCTCGTGGGGCTTCGCACCGGGGAGCTGTTTTTT; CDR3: CASSLVGLRTGELFF
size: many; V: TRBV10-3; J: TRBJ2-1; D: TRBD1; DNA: TGTGCCACTAACTCAAGGGACAGGGGGCGTAGGAATGAGCAGTTCTTC; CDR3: CATNSRDRGRRNEQFF
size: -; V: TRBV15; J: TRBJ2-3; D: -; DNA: TGTGCCACCAGCAGAGATAACGGGGATACGCAGTATTTT; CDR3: CATSRDNGDTQYF
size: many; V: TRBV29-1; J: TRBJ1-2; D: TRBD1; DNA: TGCAGCGTTATTGCCGGGGACAGCTATGGCTACACCTTC; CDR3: CSVIAGDSYGYTF
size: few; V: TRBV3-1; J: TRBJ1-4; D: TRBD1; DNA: TGTGCCAGCAGCCCTCCGGGACAGAAGAGGGAAAAACTGTTTTTT; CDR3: CASSPPGQKREKLFF
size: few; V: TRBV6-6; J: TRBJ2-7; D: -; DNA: TGTGCCAGCAGTAGGGACGGGTACGAGCAGTACTTC; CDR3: CASSRDGYEQYF
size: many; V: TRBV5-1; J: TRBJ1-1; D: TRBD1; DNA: TGCGCCAGCAGCTTGACAGAGAACAGGGGGGCTTTCTTT; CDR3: CASSLTENRGAFF
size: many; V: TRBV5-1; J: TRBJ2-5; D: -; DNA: TGCGCCAGCAGCTTAGGGCAGCAGCAAGAGACCCAGTACTTC; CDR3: CASSLGQQQETQYF
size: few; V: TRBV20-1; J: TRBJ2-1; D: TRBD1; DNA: TGCAGTGCGGCGAGGACAGGGCTCTCCTACAATGAGCAGTTCTTC; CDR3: CSAARTGLSYNEQFF
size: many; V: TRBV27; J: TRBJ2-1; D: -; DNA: TGTGCCAGCAGTTTCTCTAGCTACAATGAGCAGTTCTTC; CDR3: CASSFSSYNEQFF
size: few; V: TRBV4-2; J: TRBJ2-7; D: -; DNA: TGTGCCAGCAGTCTTACCCTAGGGGATTACGAGCAGTACTTC; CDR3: CASSLTLGDYEQYF
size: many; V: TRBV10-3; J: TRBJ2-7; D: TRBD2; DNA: TGTGCCATCAGTGAGTCCATAGCGGGGGGGCATCGCGAGCAGTACTTC; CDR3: CAISESIAGGHREQYF
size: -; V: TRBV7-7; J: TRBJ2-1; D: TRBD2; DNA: TGTGCCAGCAGCCCCTCATGGCGGGGGGGCCCCGATGAGCAGTTCTTC; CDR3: CASSPSWRGGPDEQFF
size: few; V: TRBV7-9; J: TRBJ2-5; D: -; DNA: TGTGCCAGCAGCTTATGGGTAGCCCAAGAGACCCAGTACTTC; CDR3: CASSLWVAQETQYF
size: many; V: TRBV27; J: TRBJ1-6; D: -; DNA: TGTGCCAGCAGTTTTGGGGTGATCGGTTCACCCCTCCACTTT; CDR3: CASSFGVIGSPLHF
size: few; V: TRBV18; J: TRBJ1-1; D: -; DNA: TGTGCCAGCTCGCTTCAGCCCACCACTGAAGCTTTCTTT; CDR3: CASSLQPTTEAFF
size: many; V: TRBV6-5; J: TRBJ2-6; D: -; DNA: TGTGCCAGCAGTTCGCTCAGGGGTTCGGCTGGGGCCAACGTCCTGACTTTC; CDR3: CASSSLRGSAGANVLTF
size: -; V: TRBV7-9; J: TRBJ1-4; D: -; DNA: TGTGCCAGCAGCTTAGCGCTGAACGAAGGTGAAAAACTGTTTTTT; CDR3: CASSLALNEGEKLFF
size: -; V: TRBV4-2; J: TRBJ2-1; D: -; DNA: TGTGCCAGCAGCCACTCCGACAGAAACAATGAGCAGTTCTTC; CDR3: CASSHSDRNNEQFF
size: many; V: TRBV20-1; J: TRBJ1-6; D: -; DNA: TGCAGTGCTAGAGATACCCTGGATTCACCCCTCCACTTT; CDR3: CSARDTLDSPLHF
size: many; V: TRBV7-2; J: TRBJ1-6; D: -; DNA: TGTGCCAGCAGCTTAGGCCCCAGTAGACCCCTCCACTTT; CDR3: CASSLGPSRPLHF
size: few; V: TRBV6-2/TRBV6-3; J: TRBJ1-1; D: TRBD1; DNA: TGTGCCAGCAGTTACCCGGGACAGCGTGAAGCTTTCTTT; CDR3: CASSYPGQREAFF
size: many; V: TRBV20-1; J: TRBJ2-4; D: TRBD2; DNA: TGCAGTGCTAGAGACCGGACTAGCGGGATGTACATTCAGTACTTC; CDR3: CSARDRTSGMYIQYF
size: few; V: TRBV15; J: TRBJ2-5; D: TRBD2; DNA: TGTGCCACCAGCAGGGGATCCGGACTAGCGGGGCAGGAGACCCAGTACTTC; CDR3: CATSRGSGLAGQETQYF
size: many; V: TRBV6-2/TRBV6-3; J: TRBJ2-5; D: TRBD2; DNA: TGTGCCAGCAGTTTGGGGTGGGAGGGAGAGACCCAGTACTTC; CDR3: CASSLGWEGETQYF
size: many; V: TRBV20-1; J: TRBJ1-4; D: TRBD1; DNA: TGCAGTGCTACGACAGGGGGTTATGAAAAACTGTTTTTT; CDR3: CSATTGGYEKLFF
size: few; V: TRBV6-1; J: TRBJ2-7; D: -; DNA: TGTGCCAGCAGTGACAGGGAGTACGAGCAGTACTTC; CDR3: CASSDREYEQYF
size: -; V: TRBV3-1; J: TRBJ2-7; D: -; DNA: TGTGCCAGCAGCTCCCGAGGCCGAACCCGCTACGAGCAGTACTTC; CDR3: CASSSRGRTRYEQYF
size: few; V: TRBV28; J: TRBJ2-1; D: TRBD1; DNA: TGTGCCAGCAGCCCCGGGACAGGGGAGTACAATGAGCAGTTCTTC; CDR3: CASSPGTGEYNEQFF
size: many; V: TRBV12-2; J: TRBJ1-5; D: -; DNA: TGTGCAAGTCGCTTGGGACACCATAATCAGCCCCAGCATTTT; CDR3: CASRLGHHNQPQHF
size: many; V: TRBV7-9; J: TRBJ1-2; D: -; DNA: TGTGCCAGCAATGAGGGGTATAACTATGGCTACACCTTC; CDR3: CASNEGYNYGYTF
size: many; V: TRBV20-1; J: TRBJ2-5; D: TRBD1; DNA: TGCAGTGCTAGAGATGGCAGGACAGGAATCCAAGAGACCCAGTACTTC; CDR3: CSARDGRTGIQETQYF